This entry describes one TCR beta chain. Its antigen is undetermined. Per germline, CDR1 SNHLY and CDR2 FYNNEI. CDR3 length: 15 amino acids. V lost 6 bases to trimming and J lost 5 bases; unmatched junction nucleotides: 7. The sample belongs to a study of T cell repertoires in cytomegalovirus infection. Study in general: Shared public TCR beta signatures pointed to both CMV infection and a matching HLA type.

From the reads, TCRdb called clonotypes with MiXCR, one entry per CDR3 protein. This table has more than 400,000 distinct CDR3 sequences, around a quarter appearing once. Overall study results and limits: The study found HLA-C-restricted CMV-specific TCR beta clonotypes dominating the ex vivo response. Identification of carriers of CMV plus the relevant HLA was achieved through cumulative public TCR beta family frequency.

The source material was PBMCs. J is TRBJ2-5 and V is TRBV2, with 12 bases aligning to TRBD2. The clonotype comes from a human donor in good health (CMV status not recorded). Some clones in this sample may be carry-over from other donors' samples. Written as DNA, the CDR3 is TGTGCCAGCAGCGAAAGACTAGCGGGAGTGGAGACCCAGTACTTC. It is translated as CASSERLAGVETQYF. The full variable domain, with the rest looked up from reference TRBV2 and TRBJ2-5, is EPEVTQTPSHQVTQMGQEVILRCVPISNHLYFYWYRQILGQKVEFLVSFYNNEISEKSEIFDDQFSVERPDGSNFTLKIRSTKLEDSAMYFCASSERLAGVETQYFGPGTRLLVL.